This T cell receptor (beta chain) was captured by sequencing in a study of T cell responses to AZD1222 COVID-19 vaccine. Study-level points and caveats: Baseline serostatus was positive in only six AZD1222 recipients.

Repertoires were generated with immunoSEQ multiplex PCR, while TCRdb's copy carries only in-frame clones and drops some. Of roughly 100,000 clones in the sample, about 88% are singletons; the top ten hold more than 40%. As regards this clone: What it binds is unknown.

The CDR3 runs 13 residues. Per the germline V gene, CDR1 is SNHLY and CDR2 is FYNNEI. Between the trimmed V and J ends, which lost 7 bases and 0 bases, there was a span of 8 bases. Sequencing used peripheral blood, obtained 28 days after the second AZD1222 dose. The genes are TRBV2 and TRBJ2-3; no reliable D call. The clonotype comes from an adult who received the AZD1222 COVID-19 vaccine. The DNA of the CDR3 is TGTGCCAGCAACGATCCTAGCACAGATACGCAGTATTTT. As protein: CASNDPSTDTQYF.